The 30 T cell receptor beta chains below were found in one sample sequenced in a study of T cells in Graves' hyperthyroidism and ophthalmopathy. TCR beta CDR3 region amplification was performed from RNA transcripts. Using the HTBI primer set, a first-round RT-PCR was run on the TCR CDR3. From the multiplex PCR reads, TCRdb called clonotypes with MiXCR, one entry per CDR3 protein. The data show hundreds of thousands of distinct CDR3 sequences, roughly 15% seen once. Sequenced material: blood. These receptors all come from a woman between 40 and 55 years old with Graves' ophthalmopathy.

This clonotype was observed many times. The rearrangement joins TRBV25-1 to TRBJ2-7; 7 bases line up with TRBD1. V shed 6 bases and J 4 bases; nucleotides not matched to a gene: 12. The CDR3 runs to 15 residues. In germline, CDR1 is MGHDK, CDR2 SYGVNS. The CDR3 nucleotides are TGTGCCAGCAGGAAGACTACAGGGGAAGGTTACGAGCAGTACTTC. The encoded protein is CASRKTTGEGYEQYF.

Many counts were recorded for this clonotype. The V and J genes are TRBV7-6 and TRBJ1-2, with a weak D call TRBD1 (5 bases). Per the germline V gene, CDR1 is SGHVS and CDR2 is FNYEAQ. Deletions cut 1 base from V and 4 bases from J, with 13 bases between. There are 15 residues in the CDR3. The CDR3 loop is CASSLGRAQAYGYTF. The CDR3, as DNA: TGTGCCAGCAGCTTAGGGCGGGCACAGGCCTATGGCTACACCTTC.

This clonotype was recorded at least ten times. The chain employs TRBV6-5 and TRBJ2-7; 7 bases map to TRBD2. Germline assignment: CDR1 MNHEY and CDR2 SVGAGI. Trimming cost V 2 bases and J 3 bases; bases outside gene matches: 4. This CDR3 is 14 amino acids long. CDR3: CASSYDGRDYEQYF. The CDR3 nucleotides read TGTGCCAGCAGTTACGATGGGAGGGACTACGAGCAGTACTTC.

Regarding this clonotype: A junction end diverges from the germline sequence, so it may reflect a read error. CDR3 sequence reads: CSARGLMNTEVFF. The CDR3 nucleotides are TGCAGTGCTAGAGGACTGATGAACACTGAAGTTTTCTTT. The J gene is TRBJ1-1, the V gene TRBV20-1; D remains ambiguous. Germline CDR1 DFQATT, CDR2 SNEGSKA (reference sequence). The CDR3 loop spans 13 amino acids.

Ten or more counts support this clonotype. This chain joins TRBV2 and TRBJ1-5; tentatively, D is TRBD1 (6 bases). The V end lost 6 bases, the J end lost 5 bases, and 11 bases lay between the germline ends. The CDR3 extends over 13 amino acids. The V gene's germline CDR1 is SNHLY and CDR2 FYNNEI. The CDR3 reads CASREQGDQPQHF. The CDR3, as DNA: TGTGCCAGCAGGGAACAGGGTGATCAGCCCCAGCATTTT. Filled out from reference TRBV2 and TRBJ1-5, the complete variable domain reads EPEVTQTPSHQVTQMGQEVILRCVPISNHLYFYWYRQILGQKVEFLVSFYNNEISEKSEIFDDQFSVERPDGSNFTLKIRSTKLEDSAMYFCASREQGDQPQHFGDGTRLSIL.

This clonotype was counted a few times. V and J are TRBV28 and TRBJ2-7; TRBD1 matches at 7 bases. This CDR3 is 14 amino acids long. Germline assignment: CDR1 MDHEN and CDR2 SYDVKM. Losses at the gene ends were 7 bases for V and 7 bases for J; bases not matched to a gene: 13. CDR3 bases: TGTGCCAGCAACAGAGAGACAGGGTTGAGAGAGCAGTACTTC. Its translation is CASNRETGLREQYF.

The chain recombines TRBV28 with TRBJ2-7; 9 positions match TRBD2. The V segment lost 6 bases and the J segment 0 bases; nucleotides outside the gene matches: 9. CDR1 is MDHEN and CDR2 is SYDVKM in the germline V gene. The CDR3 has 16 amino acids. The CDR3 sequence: CASRLRLAGHSYEQYF. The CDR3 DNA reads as TGTGCCAGCAGGCTGCGGCTAGCGGGGCACTCCTACGAGCAGTACTTC.

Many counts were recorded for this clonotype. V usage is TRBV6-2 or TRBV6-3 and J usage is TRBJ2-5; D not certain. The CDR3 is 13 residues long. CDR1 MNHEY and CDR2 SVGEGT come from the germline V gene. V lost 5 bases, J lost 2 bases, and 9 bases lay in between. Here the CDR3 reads CASSLSRQETQYF. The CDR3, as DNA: TGTGCCAGCAGTCTAAGCCGTCAAGAGACCCAGTACTTC.

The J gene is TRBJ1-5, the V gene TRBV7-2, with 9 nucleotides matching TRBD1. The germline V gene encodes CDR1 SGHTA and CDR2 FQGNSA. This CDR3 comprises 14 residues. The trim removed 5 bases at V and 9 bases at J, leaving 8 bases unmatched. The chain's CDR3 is CASSGTGYGRPQHF. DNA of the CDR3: TGTGCCAGCAGCGGGACAGGGTATGGTCGGCCCCAGCATTTT.

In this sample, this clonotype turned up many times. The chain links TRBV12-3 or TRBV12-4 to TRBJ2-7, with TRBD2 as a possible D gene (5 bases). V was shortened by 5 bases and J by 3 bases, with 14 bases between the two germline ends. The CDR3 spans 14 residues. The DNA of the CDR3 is TGTGCCAGCAGTCTAACTAGTAAACACTACGAGCAGTACTTC. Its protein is CASSLTSKHYEQYF.

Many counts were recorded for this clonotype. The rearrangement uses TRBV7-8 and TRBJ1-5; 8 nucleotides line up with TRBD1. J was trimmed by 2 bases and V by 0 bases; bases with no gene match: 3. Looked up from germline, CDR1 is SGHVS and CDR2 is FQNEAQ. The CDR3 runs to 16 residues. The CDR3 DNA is TGTGCCAGCAGCTTAGCCTGGGGACAGGGCAATCAGCCCCAGCATTTT. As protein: CASSLAWGQGNQPQHF.

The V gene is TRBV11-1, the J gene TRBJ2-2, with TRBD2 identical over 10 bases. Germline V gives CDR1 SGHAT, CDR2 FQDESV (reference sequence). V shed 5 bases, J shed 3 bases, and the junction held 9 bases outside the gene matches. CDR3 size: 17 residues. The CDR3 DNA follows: TGTGCCAGCAGCCGAAATCTAGCGGGAGCCGACACCGGGGAGCTGTTTTTT. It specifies CASSRNLAGADTGELFF.

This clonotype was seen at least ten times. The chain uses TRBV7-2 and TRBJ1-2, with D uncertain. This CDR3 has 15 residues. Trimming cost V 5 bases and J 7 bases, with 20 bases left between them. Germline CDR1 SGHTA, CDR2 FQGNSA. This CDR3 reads CASSPRNKGGVGYTF. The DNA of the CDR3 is TGTGCCAGCAGCCCACGTAATAAGGGCGGGGTTGGCTACACCTTC.

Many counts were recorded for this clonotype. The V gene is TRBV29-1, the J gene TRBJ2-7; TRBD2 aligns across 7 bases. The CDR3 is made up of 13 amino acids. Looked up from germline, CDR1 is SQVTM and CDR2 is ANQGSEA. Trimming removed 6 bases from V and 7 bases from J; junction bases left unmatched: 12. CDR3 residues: CSVPLEGREEQYF. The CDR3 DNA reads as TGCAGCGTCCCCCTGGAGGGGCGGGAGGAGCAGTACTTC.

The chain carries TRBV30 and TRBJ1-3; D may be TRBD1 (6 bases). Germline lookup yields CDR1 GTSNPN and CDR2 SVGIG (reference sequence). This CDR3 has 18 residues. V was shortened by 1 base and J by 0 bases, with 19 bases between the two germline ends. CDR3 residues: CAWSAPRMGQSSGNTIYF. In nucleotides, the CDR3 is TGTGCCTGGAGTGCGCCACGAATGGGACAAAGCTCTGGAAACACCATATATTTT.

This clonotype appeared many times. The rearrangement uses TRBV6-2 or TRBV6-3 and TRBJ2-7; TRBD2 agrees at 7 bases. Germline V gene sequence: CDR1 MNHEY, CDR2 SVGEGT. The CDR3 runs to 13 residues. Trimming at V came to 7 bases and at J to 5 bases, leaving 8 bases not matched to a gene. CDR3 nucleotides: TGTGCCAGCAAACCCAGCGGGACGGACGAGCAGTACTTC. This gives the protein CASKPSGTDEQYF.

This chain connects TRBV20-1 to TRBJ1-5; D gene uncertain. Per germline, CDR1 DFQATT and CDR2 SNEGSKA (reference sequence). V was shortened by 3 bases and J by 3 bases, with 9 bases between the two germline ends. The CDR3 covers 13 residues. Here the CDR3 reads CSASRTVNQPQHF. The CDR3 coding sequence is TGCAGTGCTAGCAGGACGGTCAATCAGCCCCAGCATTTT.

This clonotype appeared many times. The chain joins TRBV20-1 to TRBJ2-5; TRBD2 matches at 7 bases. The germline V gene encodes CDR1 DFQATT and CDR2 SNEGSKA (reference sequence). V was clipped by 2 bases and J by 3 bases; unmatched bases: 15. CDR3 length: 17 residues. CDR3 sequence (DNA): TGCAGTGCTAGATTCAGCCCCCCCCTAGCGGCAGAAGAGACCCAGTACTTC. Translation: CSARFSPPLAAEETQYF.

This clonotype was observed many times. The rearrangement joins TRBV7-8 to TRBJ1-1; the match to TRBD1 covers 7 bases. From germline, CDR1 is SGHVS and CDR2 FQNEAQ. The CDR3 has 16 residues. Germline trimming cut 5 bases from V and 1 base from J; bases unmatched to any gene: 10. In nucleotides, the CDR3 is TGTGCCAGCAGCCCCGGGACAGTATCAGAGAACACTGAAGCTTTCTTT. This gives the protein CASSPGTVSENTEAFF.

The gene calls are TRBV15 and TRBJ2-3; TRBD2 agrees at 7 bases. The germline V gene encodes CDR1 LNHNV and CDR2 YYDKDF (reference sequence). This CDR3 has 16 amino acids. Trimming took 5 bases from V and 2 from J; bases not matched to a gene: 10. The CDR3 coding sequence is TGTGCCACCAGCGGCTCCGGAGCGGGGCACACAGATACGCAGTATTTT. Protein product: CATSGSGAGHTDTQYF.

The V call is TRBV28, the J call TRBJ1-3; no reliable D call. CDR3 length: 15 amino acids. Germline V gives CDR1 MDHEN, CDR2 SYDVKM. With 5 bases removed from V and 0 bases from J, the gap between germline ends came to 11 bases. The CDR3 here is CASSTGPISGNTIYF. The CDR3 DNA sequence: TGTGCCAGCAGTACCGGACCGATCTCTGGAAACACCATATATTTT.

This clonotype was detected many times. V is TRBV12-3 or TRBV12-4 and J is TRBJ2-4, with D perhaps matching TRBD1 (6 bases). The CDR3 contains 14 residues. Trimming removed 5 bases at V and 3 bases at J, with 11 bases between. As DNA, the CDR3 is TGTGCCAGCAGTACGACGACAGGCAAAAACATTCAGTACTTC. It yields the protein CASSTTTGKNIQYF.

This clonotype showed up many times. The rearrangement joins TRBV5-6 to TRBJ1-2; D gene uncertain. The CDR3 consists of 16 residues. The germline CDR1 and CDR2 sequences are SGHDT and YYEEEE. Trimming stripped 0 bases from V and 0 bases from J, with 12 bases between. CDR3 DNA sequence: TGTGCCAGCAGCTTGGGATACGCGTACACTAACTATGGCTACACCTTC. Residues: CASSLGYAYTNYGYTF.

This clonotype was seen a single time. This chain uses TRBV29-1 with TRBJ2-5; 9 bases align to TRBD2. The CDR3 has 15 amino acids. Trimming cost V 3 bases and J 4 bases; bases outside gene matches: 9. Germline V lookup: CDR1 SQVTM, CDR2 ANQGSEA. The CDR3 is CSVEPSGIFRETQYF. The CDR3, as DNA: TGCAGCGTTGAGCCTAGCGGGATTTTTCGAGAGACCCAGTACTTC.

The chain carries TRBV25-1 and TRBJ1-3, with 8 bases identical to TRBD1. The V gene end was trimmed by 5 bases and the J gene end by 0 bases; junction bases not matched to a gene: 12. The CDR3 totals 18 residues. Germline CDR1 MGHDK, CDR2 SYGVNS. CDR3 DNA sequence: TGTGCCAGCAGTACATGGGCAGGGGGCCTATACTCTGGAAACACCATATATTTT. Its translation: CASSTWAGGLYSGNTIYF.

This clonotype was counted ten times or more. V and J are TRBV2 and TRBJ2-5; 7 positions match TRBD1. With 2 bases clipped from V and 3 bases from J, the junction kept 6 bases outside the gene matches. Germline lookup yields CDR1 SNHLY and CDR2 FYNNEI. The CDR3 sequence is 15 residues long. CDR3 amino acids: CASSERGQFKETQYF. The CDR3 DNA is TGTGCCAGCAGTGAAAGGGGGCAGTTTAAAGAGACCCAGTACTTC.

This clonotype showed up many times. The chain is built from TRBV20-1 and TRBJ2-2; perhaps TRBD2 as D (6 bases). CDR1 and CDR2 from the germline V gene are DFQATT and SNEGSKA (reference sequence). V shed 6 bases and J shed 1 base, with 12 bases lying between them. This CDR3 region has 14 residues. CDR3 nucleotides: TGCAGTGCCTCCCTGCGGGGGAACACCGGGGAGCTGTTTTTT. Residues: CSASLRGNTGELFF.

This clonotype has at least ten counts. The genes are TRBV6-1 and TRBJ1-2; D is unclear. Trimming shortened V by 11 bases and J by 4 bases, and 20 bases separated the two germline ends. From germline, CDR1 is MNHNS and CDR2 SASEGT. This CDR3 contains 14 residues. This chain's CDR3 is CAAAASYGAYGYTF. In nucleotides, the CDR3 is TGTGCCGCCGCAGCCTCCTACGGAGCCTATGGCTACACCTTC.

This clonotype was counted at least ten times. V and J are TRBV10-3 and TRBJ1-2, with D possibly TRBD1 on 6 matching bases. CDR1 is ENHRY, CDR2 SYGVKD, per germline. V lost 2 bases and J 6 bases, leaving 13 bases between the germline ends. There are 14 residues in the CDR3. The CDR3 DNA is TGTGCCATCAGTGAGGGACAGCAATTTCATGGCTACACCTTC. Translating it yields CAISEGQQFHGYTF.

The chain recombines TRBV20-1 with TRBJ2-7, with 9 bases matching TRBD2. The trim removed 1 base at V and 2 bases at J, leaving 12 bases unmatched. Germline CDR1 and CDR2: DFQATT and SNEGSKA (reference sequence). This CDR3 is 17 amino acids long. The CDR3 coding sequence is TGCAGTGCTAGAGGGGCGGGAGGGCTATCTAGTACCTACGAGCAGTACTTC. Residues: CSARGAGGLSSTYEQYF.